The 25 T cell receptor beta chains listed next were all sequenced from one sample in a study of CD8 T cells in ankylosing spondylitis (dated by TCRdb to 2015 to 2018). General study outcomes and caveats: Blood from ankylosing spondylitis patients appeared to be characterized by a TCR beta motif composed of eight or nine highly homologous amino acid variants.

Receptor amplification or capture employed 5' RACE. Data came from an Illumina HiSeq 2500. TCRdb itself trimmed the public reads at Q25 with fastp, ran MiXCR and retained productive beta chains. Rows merge per CDR3 protein into single entries with the most common DNA and genes. The sample yields hundreds of thousands of distinct CDR3 sequences; 12% were counted once. About 0.5% of the sample is in the top ten clones. Antigens of these TCRs are unknown. Material for sequencing was blood, either unsorted or a sorted T cell fraction (not recorded which). The receptors come from a male donor with ankylosing spondylitis.

This clonotype was recorded at least ten times. The chain combines TRBV20-1 with TRBJ2-1; 9 nucleotides line up with TRBD1. The CDR3 runs to 14 residues. With 6 bases clipped from V and 7 bases from J, the junction kept 10 bases outside the gene matches. Germline CDR1 is DFQATT and CDR2 is SNEGSKA (reference sequence). Here the CDR3 reads CSANTGGAGNEQFF. The CDR3 DNA sequence: TGCAGTGCCAATACAGGGGGCGCGGGGAATGAGCAGTTCTTC.

V and J are TRBV9 and TRBJ2-3, with D possibly matching TRBD1 (6 bases). This CDR3 is built from 12 residues. Germline CDR1 reads SGDLS; CDR2 reads YYNGEE. V was shortened by 4 bases and J by 5 bases, with 8 bases between the two germline ends. The CDR3 region is CASSSDRDTQYF. CDR3 bases: TGTGCCAGCAGCTCGGACAGAGATACGCAGTATTTT.

The sample holds many counts of this clonotype. This chain joins TRBV5-6 and TRBJ2-1; no clear D gene. V gave up 1 base and J gave up 5 bases, with 13 bases separating them. Germline CDR1 and CDR2: SGHDT and YYEEEE. This CDR3 is 15 amino acids long. The CDR3 DNA reads as TGTGCCAGCAGCTTGTATCACACCGCTCACAATGAGCAGTTCTTC. Translated: CASSLYHTAHNEQFF.

At least ten counts were recorded for this clonotype. The V gene is TRBV20-1, the J gene TRBJ1-2; TRBD1 matches at 9 bases. CDR3 size: 12 residues. Germline CDR1 is DFQATT and CDR2 is SNEGSKA (reference sequence). The J segment lost 3 bases and the V segment lost 5 bases, leaving 1 base of the junction unmatched. In nucleotides, the CDR3 is TGCAGTGCTCGGGACAGGGACTATGGCTACACCTTC. Its protein product is CSARDRDYGYTF.

This clonotype was counted only a few times. The chain's CDR3 is CASSYRGTGGEKLFF. For the CDR3, the DNA is TGTGCCAGCAGTTACCGCGGGACAGGGGGAGAAAAACTGTTTTTT. This chain links TRBV6-5 with TRBJ1-4; 11 nucleotides match TRBD1. The CDR3 has 15 amino acids. Germline V lookup: CDR1 MNHEY, CDR2 SVGAGI. V lost 2 bases to trimming and J lost 8 bases; unmatched junction nucleotides: 4.

The rearrangement uses TRBV3-1 and TRBJ2-5; D may be TRBD2 (6 bases). V gave up 2 bases and J gave up 1 base, with 14 bases separating them. Germline CDR1 reads LGHDT; CDR2 reads YNNKEL (reference sequence). This CDR3 has 16 residues. The DNA of the CDR3 is TGTGCCAGCAGCCAACCGATCGGAGGGCTCCAAGAGACCCAGTACTTC. Its protein product is CASSQPIGGLQETQYF.

The J gene is TRBJ1-2, the V gene TRBV29-1; 7 bases map to TRBD1. Germline V gene data show CDR1 as SQVTM and CDR2 as ANQGSEA. With V trimmed by 7 bases and J by 6 bases, 8 bases remained unmatched. This CDR3 comprises 12 residues. The CDR3 DNA reads TGCAGCGCCTTGACAGGGAGGGATGGCTACACCTTC. Its protein product is CSALTGRDGYTF.

This chain's CDR3 is CASSPQGGIGYEQYF. The DNA for the CDR3 is TGTGCCAGCAGCCCCCAAGGGGGCATCGGCTACGAGCAGTACTTC. V and J are TRBV9 and TRBJ2-7; 7 bases map to TRBD1. The CDR3 has 15 amino acids. Trimming removed 4 bases from V and 3 bases from J; junction bases left unmatched: 10. CDR1 and CDR2 (germline): SGDLS, YYNGEE. The variable domain in full, with the rest retrieved from reference TRBV9 and TRBJ2-7, is DSGVTQTPKHLITATGQRVTLRCSPRSGDLSVYWYQQSLDQGLQFLIQYYNGEERAKGNILERFSAQQFPDLHSELNLSSLELGDSALYFCASSPQGGIGYEQYFGPGTRLTVT.

V is TRBV3-1 and J is TRBJ1-1, with a possible D match to TRBD1 (5 bases). CDR1 is LGHDT and CDR2 is YNNKEL in the germline V gene (reference sequence). V was trimmed by 3 bases and J by 5 bases, leaving 16 bases between them. The CDR3 is 15 residues long. The CDR3, as DNA: TGTGCCAGCAGCCAGGGACTTTATGAAGGGACTGAAGCTTTCTTT. Translated: CASSQGLYEGTEAFF. The complete variable domain, with remaining parts taken from reference TRBV3-1 and TRBJ1-1, reads DTAVSQTPKYLVTQMGNDKSIKCEQNLGHDTMYWYKQDSKKFLKIMFSYNNKELIINETVPNRFSPKSPDKAHLNLHINSLELGDSAVYFCASSQGLYEGTEAFFGQGTRLTVV.

This clonotype has more than one count but fewer than ten. This chain connects TRBV14 to TRBJ2-1; TRBD1 agrees at 10 bases. The trim removed 4 bases at V and 3 bases at J, leaving 6 bases unmatched. Germline V gene lookup returns CDR1 SGHDN and CDR2 FVKESK. CDR3 length: 16 amino acids. The CDR3 DNA sequence: TGTGCCAGCAGCCGTGGATGGACAGGGGGCTACAATGAGCAGTTCTTC. Its protein is CASSRGWTGGYNEQFF.

The gene calls are TRBV29-1 and TRBJ1-6; the D is unclear. V was trimmed by 4 bases and J by 10 bases, leaving 14 bases between them. CDR1 is SQVTM, CDR2 ANQGSEA, per germline. The CDR3 has 13 residues. CDR3 nucleotide sequence: TGCAGCGTTGCCCCCGTTATTGGGTCACCCCTCCACTTT. Translating it yields CSVAPVIGSPLHF.

This clonotype has at least ten counts. The gene calls are TRBV2 and TRBJ1-2; no definite D call. CDR1 and CDR2 (germline): SNHLY, FYNNEI. The CDR3 is made up of 13 amino acids. With 3 bases removed from V and 7 bases from J, the gap between germline ends came to 12 bases. CDR3 sequence (DNA): TGTGCCAGCAGTGACTCATCGGGTTTTGGCTACACCTTC. Amino acids: CASSDSSGFGYTF.

This clonotype has a handful of counts. This chain connects TRBV4-3 to TRBJ1-1, with D uncertain. Per the germline V gene, CDR1 is LGHNA and CDR2 is YSLEER. V was clipped by 4 bases and J by 7 bases, with 16 bases between them. This CDR3 spans 14 amino acids. The DNA for the CDR3 is TGCGCCAGCAGCCTCCGTTTGGACGGGATTGAAGCTTTCTTT. Translation gives CASSLRLDGIEAFF.

This clonotype was detected ten times or more. The V and J genes are TRBV20-1 and TRBJ2-2; D remains unclear. Germline V gene data show CDR1 as DFQATT and CDR2 as SNEGSKA (reference sequence). The germline V and J ends were trimmed by 1 base and 6 bases, with 6 bases remaining between them. This CDR3 has 12 amino acids. CDR3 amino acids: CSARGGPGELFF. CDR3 DNA sequence: TGCAGTGCTAGAGGAGGTCCCGGGGAGCTGTTTTTT.

This clonotype was counted a few times. This may arise from a read error, as a much more abundant clone is one base away. The V and J genes are TRBV29-1 and TRBJ1-1, with a tentative D call TRBD1 (5 bases). V was pared by 6 bases and J by 11 bases, with 16 bases between. This CDR3 spans 11 amino acids. Germline V gene sequence: CDR1 SQVTM, CDR2 ANQGSEA. CDR3 protein: CSVLGAPGAFF. The CDR3, as DNA: TGCAGCGTCCTCGGGGCGCCGGGGGCTTTCTTT.

Many counts were recorded for this clonotype. The chain is built from TRBV20-1 and TRBJ2-3; the match to TRBD1 covers 8 bases. J gave up 6 bases and V 2 bases, and 10 bases lay outside the gene matches. The CDR3 covers 15 residues. CDR1 and CDR2 from the germline V gene are DFQATT and SNEGSKA (reference sequence). The CDR3 spells CSARSGRTGSDTQYF. DNA of the CDR3: TGCAGTGCTAGAAGTGGTCGGACAGGGAGCGATACGCAGTATTTT.

This clonotype appeared a few times. The chain has TRBV5-1 and TRBJ1-3, with D possibly matching TRBD1 (5 bases). Trimming took off 4 bases at V and 3 bases at J, with 11 bases between the two ends. Germline values: CDR1 SGHRS, CDR2 YFSETQ. The CDR3 covers 14 residues. The CDR3, as DNA: TGCGCCAGCAGCCAGGGAGGGATTGGAAACACCATATATTTT. This translates into CASSQGGIGNTIYF.

In this sample, this clonotype turned up many times. The chain recombines TRBV29-1 with TRBJ1-1; D is unclear. The CDR3 consists of 12 residues. The germline V gene has CDR1 SQVTM and CDR2 ANQGSEA. V was pared by 6 bases and J by 1 base, with 9 bases between. The CDR3 loop is CSVTISNTEAFF. CDR3 coding DNA: TGCAGCGTCACTATATCGAACACTGAAGCTTTCTTT.

This clonotype has at least ten counts. V is TRBV7-2 and J is TRBJ2-2; the D call may be TRBD1 or TRBD2 (5 bases each). The V and J ends lost 4 bases and 0 bases respectively, with 12 bases between them. Germline assignment: CDR1 SGHTA and CDR2 FQGNSA. This CDR3 spans 16 amino acids. The CDR3 nucleotides read TGTGCCAGCAGCTCATCGGGACGGGCGAACACCGGGGAGCTGTTTTTT. Translated: CASSSSGRANTGELFF.

This clonotype showed up many times. This rearrangement joins TRBV10-3 to TRBJ2-7, with D tentatively TRBD2 (5 bases). Germline values: CDR1 ENHRY, CDR2 SYGVKD. V was cut by 6 bases and J by 7 bases, with 22 bases left in between. There are 15 residues in the CDR3. In DNA form, the CDR3 reads TGTGCCATCAGCGCCGAGAGGGCCCCAAAGTGGGAGCAGTACTTC. Its protein product is CAISAERAPKWEQYF.

The gene calls are TRBV7-6 and TRBJ2-5; 9 bases line up with TRBD1. CDR1 and CDR2 (germline): SGHVS, FNYEAQ. The CDR3 is 17 amino acids. V shed 5 bases, J shed 0 bases, and the junction held 10 bases outside the gene matches. The CDR3, as DNA: TGTGCCAGCAGCCGGAGGGTAGACAGGGGGTACCAAGAGACCCAGTACTTC. Protein: CASSRRVDRGYQETQYF.

The chain recombines TRBV20-1 with TRBJ2-7; 7 positions agree with TRBD1. Germline values: CDR1 DFQATT, CDR2 SNEGSKA (reference sequence). V lost 3 bases and J lost 1; bases outside the gene matches: 6. The CDR3 spans 14 residues. CDR3: CSASRQGQSYEQYF. The CDR3 DNA follows: TGCAGTGCTAGCCGACAGGGCCAGTCCTACGAGCAGTACTTC.

With respect to this clonotype: A read error may account for a junction end that differs from germline. The chain has TRBV20-1 and TRBJ2-7; TRBD1 aligns across 9 bases. This CDR3 spans 16 amino acids. CDR1 is DFQATT, CDR2 SNEGSKA, per germline (reference sequence). CDR3 protein: CCARDWGGQGFDEQYF. Here the CDR3 DNA reads TGCTGTGCTAGAGATTGGGGGGGACAGGGATTCGACGAGCAGTACTTC.

The rearrangement links TRBV28 to TRBJ1-4; 7 nucleotides agree with TRBD1. Germline V lookup: CDR1 MDHEN, CDR2 SYDVKM. The trim removed 5 bases at V and 5 bases at J, leaving 5 bases unmatched. The CDR3 has 14 amino acids. CDR3 amino acids: CASSKRQGNEKLFF. The DNA of the CDR3 is TGTGCCAGCAGTAAACGACAGGGCAATGAAAAACTGTTTTTT.

The table lists this clonotype with a few counts. The genes are TRBV20-1 and TRBJ2-3, with 10 bases that match TRBD2. V lost 3 bases to trimming and J lost 7 bases; unmatched junction nucleotides: 10. CDR1 is DFQATT and CDR2 is SNEGSKA in the germline V gene (reference sequence). The CDR3 is 15 residues long. CDR3 bases: TGCAGTGCTAGTAGGCTAGCGGGAGTAGCGAATACGCAGTATTTT. It is translated as CSASRLAGVANTQYF.